Shown below are 26 T cell receptor beta chains from a single sample sequenced in a study of cytomegalovirus exposure and HLA in healthy donors. The PCR ran on 60 Vbeta and 13 Jbeta primers. Some clones are missing from TCRdb's copy, which holds only in-frame ones; the method was immunoSEQ multiplex PCR. This sample has more than 95,000 clones, with about an eighth found just once. The sequencing input was PBMCs. The receptors stem from a man in his forties in good health and CMV-seropositive.

A few counts support this clone. This chain uses TRBV6-5 with TRBJ2-1; D remains unclear. Trimming took 5 bases from V and 1 from J, leaving 12 bases between them. The CDR3 length is 15 residues. Germline V CDR1 and CDR2: MNHEY, SVGAGI. This CDR3 reads CASSPDQWSYNEQFF. The CDR3 nucleotides read TGTGCCAGCAGTCCAGATCAGTGGTCCTACAATGAGCAGTTCTTC.

This clone was detected a few times. The chain recombines TRBV19 with TRBJ1-1, with 11 bases matching TRBD1. Germline loops: CDR1 LNHDA, CDR2 SQIVND (reference sequence). With 4 bases clipped from V and 1 base from J, the junction kept 8 bases outside the gene matches. The CDR3 consists of 17 residues. The CDR3 DNA is TGTGCCAGTAGTACTCCGGGACAGGGGGTACGGAACACTGAAGCTTTCTTT. Translated: CASSTPGQGVRNTEAFF.

The chain uses TRBV5-1 and TRBJ2-2; a possible D gene is TRBD2 (6 bases). Between the trimmed V and J ends, which lost 0 bases and 5 bases, there was a span of 8 bases. Germline CDR1 reads SGHRS; CDR2 reads YFSETQ. The CDR3 is 14 residues long. CDR3 region: CASSLEGGTGELFF. CDR3 sequence (DNA): TGCGCCAGCAGCTTGGAGGGAGGTACCGGGGAGCTGTTTTTT.

The V call is TRBV28, the J call TRBJ2-7, with TRBD1 identical over 9 bases. The CDR3 is 15 residues long. CDR1 is MDHEN, CDR2 SYDVKM, per germline. Trimming took 6 bases from V and 5 from J; bases not matched to a gene: 11. The CDR3: CASRHRTGQGNEQYF. The CDR3 DNA reads TGTGCCAGCAGGCATCGGACGGGACAGGGAAACGAGCAGTACTTC.

This chain uses TRBV6-4 with TRBJ1-2; 11 positions match TRBD1. Trimming removed 0 bases from V and 8 bases from J; junction bases left unmatched: 2. This CDR3 region has 14 residues. Germline lookup yields CDR1 MRHNA and CDR2 SNTAGT. CDR3 amino acids: CASSDSRTGGGYTF. DNA for the CDR3: TGTGCCAGCAGTGACTCCCGGACAGGGGGCGGCTACACCTTC.

The rearrangement joins TRBV5-1 to TRBJ1-1, with 10 positions matching TRBD1. With 4 bases clipped from V and 4 bases from J, the junction kept 7 bases outside the gene matches. Germline V gene lookup returns CDR1 SGHRS and CDR2 YFSETQ. The CDR3 consists of 15 residues. CDR3 sequence reads: CASSMGTGETTEAFF. CDR3 sequence (DNA): TGCGCCAGCAGCATGGGGACAGGGGAGACCACTGAAGCTTTCTTT. Drawing the rest from reference TRBV5-1 and TRBJ1-1, the complete variable domain is KAGVTQTPRYLIKTRGQQVTLSCSPISGHRSVSWYQQTPGQGLQFLFEYFSETQRNKGNFPGRFSGRQFSNSRSEMNVSTLELGDSALYLCASSMGTGETTEAFFGQGTRLTVV.

This rearrangement joins TRBV5-4 to TRBJ2-3; D is uncertain. V was cut by 4 bases and J by 2 bases, with 8 bases left in between. The CDR3 length is 13 residues. Germline V lookup: CDR1 SGHNT, CDR2 YYREEE (reference sequence). As DNA, the CDR3 is TGTGCCAGCAGCAGAGACTCCACAGATACGCAGTATTTT. Translation: CASSRDSTDTQYF.

This chain connects TRBV13 to TRBJ2-3; tentatively, D is TRBD1 (6 bases). CDR3 length equals 14 residues. V was clipped by 4 bases and J by 9 bases, with 17 bases between them. Germline assignment: CDR1 PRHDT and CDR2 FYEKMQ (reference sequence). CDR3 sequence reads: CASSSTQGITTQYF. CDR3 nucleotide sequence: TGTGCCAGCAGCTCCACCCAGGGGATCACGACGCAGTATTTT. Full variable domain (missing parts from reference TRBV13 and TRBJ2-3): AAGVIQSPRHLIKEKRETATLKCYPIPRHDTVYWYQQGPGQDPQFLISFYEKMQSDKGSIPDRFSAQQFSDYHSELNMSSLELGDSALYFCASSSTQGITTQYFGPGTRLTVL.

The chain carries TRBV6-5 and TRBJ1-2, with D possibly matching TRBD1 (6 bases). V was pared by 2 bases and J by 2 bases, with 12 bases between. CDR3 length: 15 residues. The germline gives CDR1 MNHEY, CDR2 SVGAGI. CDR3 DNA sequence: TGTGCCAGCAGTTACCGGCTCGGACAGAACTATGGCTACACCTTC. Translation gives CASSYRLGQNYGYTF.

This clone showed up just a few times. The chain uses TRBV30 and TRBJ1-1; 9 bases are shared with TRBD1. Germline CDR1 GTSNPN, CDR2 SVGIG (reference sequence). The length of the CDR3 is 15 residues. Unmatched junction bases numbered 9, after V lost 0 bases and J lost 7 bases. The CDR3 sequence is CAWSVPGTGMVEAFF. CDR3 nucleotide sequence: TGTGCCTGGAGTGTACCCGGGACAGGGATGGTTGAAGCTTTCTTT.

In this sample, this clone turned up a few times. The chain joins TRBV6-5 to TRBJ2-7; 7 nucleotides line up with TRBD1. This CDR3 spans 15 amino acids. Germline assignment: CDR1 MNHEY and CDR2 SVGAGI. V lost 8 bases and J lost 0; bases outside the gene matches: 10. The CDR3 is CASPPQTGSSYEQYF. The CDR3 nucleotides read TGTGCCAGCCCCCCTCAGACAGGGAGCTCCTACGAGCAGTACTTC.

The chain has TRBV5-6 and TRBJ2-3; the D gene is possibly TRBD2 (6 bases). Germline CDR1 reads SGHDT; CDR2 reads YYEEEE. V was shortened by 3 bases and J by 1 base, with 21 bases between the two germline ends. The CDR3 spans 18 residues. The CDR3 DNA reads TGTGCCAGCAGCTCAAATAAATGGGGGGTGCGCGGCACAGATACGCAGTATTTT. Translation gives CASSSNKWGVRGTDTQYF.

This clone was counted between two and nine times. The chain employs TRBV5-4 and TRBJ2-7; maybe TRBD2 (5 bases). The V and J ends lost 4 bases and 0 bases respectively, with 11 bases between them. This CDR3 region has 14 residues. Germline CDR1 reads SGHNT; CDR2 reads YYREEE (reference sequence). The CDR3 sequence is CASSTGLDSYEQYF. CDR3 coding DNA: TGTGCCAGCAGCACCGGACTCGACTCCTACGAGCAGTACTTC.

This clone has just a few counts. CDR3 in amino acids: CASITGGGKLFF. Here the CDR3 DNA reads TGTGCCAGTATTACAGGGGGCGGAAAACTGTTTTTT. The genes are TRBV19 and TRBJ1-4; 9 bases match TRBD1. J gave up 10 bases and V 7 bases, and 4 bases lay outside the gene matches. Germline V lookup: CDR1 LNHDA, CDR2 SQIVND (reference sequence). The CDR3 contains 12 residues. The full variable domain, its missing parts supplied by reference TRBV19 and TRBJ1-4, is DGGITQSPKYLFRKEGQNVTLSCEQNLNHDAMYWYRQDPGQGLRLIYYSQIVNDFQKGDIAEGYSVSREKKESFPLTVTSAQKNPTAFYLCASITGGGKLFFGSGTQLSVL.

In this sample, this clone turned up a few times. The chain couples TRBV2 to TRBJ2-2, with 7 bases lining up with TRBD2. Germline CDR1 and CDR2: SNHLY and FYNNEI. Trimming at V came to 3 bases and at J to 4 bases, leaving 5 bases not matched to a gene. The CDR3 covers 15 residues. CDR3: CASSESAGSTGELFF. CDR3 nucleotides: TGTGCCAGCAGTGAGTCAGCGGGGAGCACCGGGGAGCTGTTTTTT. The complete variable domain, with remaining parts taken from reference TRBV2 and TRBJ2-2, reads EPEVTQTPSHQVTQMGQEVILRCVPISNHLYFYWYRQILGQKVEFLVSFYNNEISEKSEIFDDQFSVERPDGSNFTLKIRSTKLEDSAMYFCASSESAGSTGELFFGEGSRLTVL.

The CDR3 nucleotides read TGTGCCAGCAGCCTTAGTGGTAGAACCAATGAGCAGTTCTTC. Its protein is CASSLSGRTNEQFF. The V call is TRBV11-2, the J call TRBJ2-1; D ambiguous. The length of the CDR3 is 14 residues. Trimming pared 5 bases from V and 6 bases from J, leaving 14 bases between. The V gene's germline CDR1 is SGHAT and CDR2 FQNNGV.

This chain connects TRBV10-3 to TRBJ2-5; 11 bases match TRBD2. This CDR3 has 15 residues. The trim removed 6 bases at V and 5 bases at J, leaving 8 bases unmatched. Per germline, CDR1 ENHRY and CDR2 SYGVKD. This CDR3 reads CAISATSGSGETQYF. The CDR3 nucleotides are TGTGCCATCAGCGCTACTAGCGGGAGTGGGGAGACCCAGTACTTC.

Concerning this clone itself: Other DNA sequences in this sample translate to the same CDR3. V usage is TRBV27 and J usage is TRBJ1-5, with TRBD1 matching over 11 bases. CDR3 length equals 15 residues. The germline V gene encodes CDR1 MNHEY and CDR2 SMNVEV (reference sequence). The V segment lost 3 bases and the J segment 4 bases; nucleotides outside the gene matches: 2. The CDR3 coding sequence is TGTGCCAGCAGTTTGGGGACAGGGGGAAATCAGCCCCAGCATTTT. It yields the protein CASSLGTGGNQPQHF.

This clone was observed a handful of times. V gene TRBV6-1 combines with J gene TRBJ1-2; possibly TRBD1 for D (5 bases). The CDR3 spans 15 residues. Germline CDR1 and CDR2: MNHNS and SASEGT. With 2 bases removed from V and 5 bases from J, the gap between germline ends came to 15 bases. The CDR3 DNA sequence: TGTGCCAGCAGTGAACCGGGGGAAAGGGTTTATGGCTACACCTTC. As protein: CASSEPGERVYGYTF.

This chain links TRBV6-5 with TRBJ1-2; D may be TRBD1 (5 bases). Trimming cost V 7 bases and J 2 bases, with 11 bases left between them. CDR1 is MNHEY and CDR2 is SVGAGI in the germline V gene. The CDR3 totals 13 residues. Here the CDR3 DNA reads TGTGCCAGCAAAACACAGGACAACTATGGCTACACCTTC. This translates into CASKTQDNYGYTF.

This chain joins TRBV6-1 and TRBJ2-1, with a weak D call TRBD1 (6 bases). V lost 2 bases and J 5 bases, leaving 16 bases between the germline ends. Looked up from germline, CDR1 is MNHNS and CDR2 is SASEGT. The CDR3 spans 16 residues. The CDR3 coding sequence is TGTGCCAGCAGTGAACCGGGACACCCGGGGAACAATGAGCAGTTCTTC. It is translated as CASSEPGHPGNNEQFF.

The chain carries TRBV6-1 and TRBJ2-5; 7 bases line up with TRBD2. The CDR3 sequence is 16 residues long. V lost 2 bases to trimming and J lost 4 bases; unmatched junction nucleotides: 10. The germline V gene has CDR1 MNHNS and CDR2 SASEGT. The CDR3 sequence is CASSELGGRGAETQYF. The DNA for the CDR3 is TGTGCCAGCAGTGAATTGGGCGGGAGAGGCGCAGAGACCCAGTACTTC.

This clone was seen only a few times. The chain carries TRBV7-9 and TRBJ2-3; possible D gene TRBD1, 6 bases. The CDR3 runs 13 residues. The germline V gene has CDR1 SEHNR and CDR2 FQNEAQ (reference sequence). V was clipped by 7 bases and J by 5 bases, with 13 bases between them. In DNA form, the CDR3 reads TGTGCCAGCACCACTACAGGGTTAGATACGCAGTATTTT. The encoded protein is CASTTTGLDTQYF.

A few counts support this clone. The CDR3 DNA reads as TGTGCCAGCAGCATCCCCGGGACAGTTAACACTGAAGCTTTCTTT. This gives the protein CASSIPGTVNTEAFF. J is TRBJ1-1 and V is TRBV28; 7 bases match TRBD1. Germline V gene data show CDR1 as MDHEN and CDR2 as SYDVKM. The CDR3 contains 15 residues. V was clipped by 6 bases and J by 2 bases; unmatched bases: 9.

The chain is built from TRBV19 and TRBJ2-1; D remains ambiguous. Germline loops: CDR1 LNHDA, CDR2 SQIVND (reference sequence). The CDR3 is 12 amino acids. V lost 1 base, J lost 5 bases, and 3 bases lay in between. This CDR3 is CASSIADNEQFF. CDR3 coding DNA: TGTGCCAGTAGTATAGCTGACAATGAGCAGTTCTTC.

A few counts support this clone. V is TRBV7-3 and J is TRBJ2-7, with 7 bases that match TRBD2. The junction had 16 bases not matched to a gene; V was cut back by 3 bases and J by 2 bases. The CDR3 has 18 residues. The germline CDR1 and CDR2 sequences are SGHTA and FQGTGA. The CDR3 protein is CASSLQHIAGPTPYEQYF. The CDR3 DNA sequence: TGTGCCAGCAGCTTGCAGCATATAGCGGGTCCTACCCCCTACGAGCAGTACTTC.